The 13 T cell receptor beta chains reported below all come from one sample, sequenced in a study of cytomegalovirus exposure and HLA in healthy donors. PCR amplification relied on 60 Vbeta primers (plus 13 Jbeta primers). Profiled with immunoSEQ multiplex PCR; TCRdb holds only in-frame clones, not every one. Among 80,000 or so clones listed, around 79% were seen once. Sequencing was carried out using PBMCs. The receptors stem from a man in his forties or fifties in good health and CMV-seronegative.

The chain couples TRBV2 to TRBJ2-7; D ambiguous. This CDR3 comprises 12 residues. Trimming took off 7 bases at V and 3 bases at J, with 10 bases between the two ends. The V gene's germline CDR1 is SNHLY and CDR2 FYNNEI. The DNA for the CDR3 is TGTGCCAGCACTTCGACGGGCTACGAGCAGTACTTC. Protein: CASTSTGYEQYF. The full variable domain, with the rest looked up from reference TRBV2 and TRBJ2-7, is EPEVTQTPSHQVTQMGQEVILRCVPISNHLYFYWYRQILGQKVEFLVSFYNNEISEKSEIFDDQFSVERPDGSNFTLKIRSTKLEDSAMYFCASTSTGYEQYFGPGTRLTVT.

This chain joins TRBV28 and TRBJ1-5, with 7 bases aligning to TRBD1. The trim removed 5 bases at V and 2 bases at J, leaving 6 bases unmatched. There are 15 residues in the CDR3. The V gene's germline CDR1 is MDHEN and CDR2 SYDVKM. This CDR3 is CASSRQGAGNQPQHF. The DNA for the CDR3 is TGTGCCAGCAGTCGACAGGGTGCGGGCAATCAGCCCCAGCATTTT.

The CDR3 is CASSQRGQAGSYTF. CDR3 DNA: TGTGCCAGCAGCCAAAGGGGGCAGGCGGGCAGCTACACCTTC. V and J are TRBV14 and TRBJ1-2, with 7 bases that match TRBD1. Unmatched junction bases numbered 9, after V lost 2 bases and J lost 9 bases. This CDR3 spans 14 amino acids. CDR1 and CDR2 (germline): SGHDN, FVKESK.

The chain has TRBV28 and TRBJ1-1; D remains ambiguous. V was shortened by 6 bases and J by 4 bases, with 9 bases between the two germline ends. Germline values: CDR1 MDHEN, CDR2 SYDVKM. The CDR3 length is 12 residues. CDR3 residues: CASSLSSTEAFF. The CDR3 nucleotides read TGTGCCAGCAGCCTGAGTAGCACTGAAGCTTTCTTT.

This sequence joins TRBV30 and TRBJ1-2, with 9 nucleotides matching TRBD1. Germline loops: CDR1 GTSNPN, CDR2 SVGIG (reference sequence). The CDR3 contains 14 residues. With V trimmed by 0 bases and J by 8 bases, 7 bases remained unmatched. The CDR3 nucleotides read TGTGCCTGGAGTGTAGGGGGACAGGGAAAGGGCTACACCTTC. This translates into CAWSVGGQGKGYTF.

The chain couples TRBV7-8 to TRBJ1-5, with 9 bases identical to TRBD1. The CDR3 contains 14 residues. Per germline, CDR1 SGHVS and CDR2 FQNEAQ. The junction had 5 bases not matched to a gene; V was cut back by 5 bases and J by 6 bases. This CDR3 reads CASSGRTGAQPQHF. In nucleotides, the CDR3 is TGTGCCAGCAGCGGGCGGACAGGGGCTCAGCCCCAGCATTTT.

This chain links TRBV7-2 with TRBJ1-4, with 8 bases that match TRBD1. The CDR3 is made up of 15 amino acids. V lost 4 bases to trimming and J lost 0 bases; unmatched junction nucleotides: 1. CDR1 is SGHTA and CDR2 is FQGNSA in the germline V gene. The CDR3 nucleotides read TGTGCCAGCAGCTCGGACAGGGCAACTAATGAAAAACTGTTTTTT. It codes for CASSSDRATNEKLFF.

The V and J genes are TRBV7-3 and TRBJ1-2, with 7 bases aligning to TRBD1. Germline V gene lookup returns CDR1 SGHTA and CDR2 FQGTGA. The CDR3 is made up of 14 amino acids. Losses at the gene ends were 6 bases for V and 0 bases for J; bases not matched to a gene: 4. CDR3 region: CASSLTGSNYGYTF. In nucleotides, the CDR3 is TGTGCCAGCAGTCTGACAGGGTCTAACTATGGCTACACCTTC.

J is TRBJ1-1 and V is TRBV4-1; D is unclear. The CDR3 is 17 amino acids. Germline values: CDR1 MGHRA, CDR2 YSYEKL. Trimming pared 0 bases from V and 2 bases from J, leaving 16 bases between. The CDR3 loop is CASSQELGRLANTEAFF. For the CDR3, the DNA is TGCGCCAGCAGCCAAGAATTAGGACGACTAGCTAACACTGAAGCTTTCTTT.

In DNA form, the CDR3 reads TGTGCCAGCAGTGAGCTTACTGGTACCGGGGAGCTGTTTTTT. It codes for CASSELTGTGELFF. This sequence joins TRBV6-1 and TRBJ2-2; D gene unclear. Germline CDR1 reads MNHNS; CDR2 reads SASEGT. Trimming cost V 3 bases and J 5 bases, with 10 bases left between them. The CDR3 is made up of 14 amino acids.

The rearrangement joins TRBV5-6 to TRBJ2-1; D unresolved. Germline CDR1 reads SGHDT; CDR2 reads YYEEEE. V lost 0 bases, J lost 6 bases, and 16 bases lay in between. The CDR3 is made up of 16 amino acids. In nucleotides, the CDR3 is TGTGCCAGCAGCTTGGGTCGGTCTCCCGTACGCAATGAGCAGTTCTTC. Translating gives CASSLGRSPVRNEQFF.

The chain carries TRBV27 and TRBJ2-1, with 10 bases fitting TRBD2. The CDR3 totals 14 residues. V lost 7 bases, J lost 6 bases, and 6 bases stayed unmatched. Germline V gives CDR1 MNHEY, CDR2 SMNVEV (reference sequence). CDR3 loop: CASIPSGSGNEQFF. The DNA of the CDR3 is TGTGCCAGCATCCCTAGCGGGAGTGGCAATGAGCAGTTCTTC.

This chain joins TRBV5-4 and TRBJ2-2; 7 bases match TRBD1. V lost 4 bases, J lost 4 bases, and 7 bases stayed unmatched. There are 15 residues in the CDR3. Germline V gene data show CDR1 as SGHNT and CDR2 as YYREEE (reference sequence). The CDR3 nucleotides read TGTGCCAGCAGCCGAAGGGGGCAGGGCACCGGGGAGCTGTTTTTT. It translates to CASSRRGQGTGELFF.